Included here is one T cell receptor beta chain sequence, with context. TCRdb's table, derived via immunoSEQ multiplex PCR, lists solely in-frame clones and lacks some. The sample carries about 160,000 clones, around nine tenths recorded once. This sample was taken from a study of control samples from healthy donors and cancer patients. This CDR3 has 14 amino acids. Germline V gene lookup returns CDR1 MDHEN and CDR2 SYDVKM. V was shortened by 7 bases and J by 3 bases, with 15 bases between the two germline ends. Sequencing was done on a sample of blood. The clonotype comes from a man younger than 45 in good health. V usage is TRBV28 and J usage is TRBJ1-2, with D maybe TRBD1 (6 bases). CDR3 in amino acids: CASTISPGDYGYTF. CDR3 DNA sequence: TGTGCCAGCACCATCTCCCCAGGGGACTATGGCTACACCTTC.